A single sample is the source of the 26 T cell receptor beta chains below, sequenced in a study of blood T cell repertoires in COVID-19. The method was immunoSEQ multiplex PCR; TCRdb's version includes in-frame clones alone and lacks a portion of them. The sample records tens of thousands of clones, over 75% being singletons. Sample: peripheral blood. The receptors shown here come from a man between 65 and 85 years old with active or convalescent COVID-19.

V is TRBV5-6 and J is TRBJ1-5, with 10 bases that match TRBD1. The germline V gene has CDR1 SGHDT and CDR2 YYEEEE. The CDR3 runs to 15 residues. Losses at the gene ends were 4 bases for V and 3 bases for J; bases not matched to a gene: 4. CDR3 nucleotides: TGTGCCAGCAGCCGGGGGACAGGGGACAATCAGCCCCAGCATTTT. This sequence encodes CASSRGTGDNQPQHF.

In this sample, this clone turned up a few times. The chain is built from TRBV9 and TRBJ2-2, with D possibly TRBD1 on 6 matching bases. Between the trimmed V and J ends, which lost 3 bases and 1 base, there was a span of 10 bases. The germline V gene has CDR1 SGDLS and CDR2 YYNGEE. There are 15 residues in the CDR3. As DNA, the CDR3 is TGTGCCAGCAGCGCCCTGGACAGGAACACCGGGGAGCTGTTTTTT. Its translation: CASSALDRNTGELFF.

The V gene is TRBV15, the J gene TRBJ1-3; tentative D call: TRBD1 (5 bases). The CDR3 has 16 amino acids. V dropped 5 bases and J dropped 2 bases, with 16 bases sitting between them. CDR1 and CDR2 (germline): LNHNV, YYDKDF (reference sequence). CDR3 coding DNA: TGTGCCACCAGCCCTCGGGCCCGGGGGGCTGGAAACACCATATATTTT. Its translation is CATSPRARGAGNTIYF.

This chain connects TRBV24-1 to TRBJ1-1; D ambiguous. CDR3 length: 11 amino acids. Germline V gene lookup returns CDR1 KGHDR and CDR2 SFDVKD. Trimming pared 4 bases from V and 7 bases from J, leaving 6 bases between. The CDR3 loop reads CATSDGGEAFF. The CDR3 DNA is TGTGCCACCAGTGACGGTGGTGAAGCTTTCTTT.

The chain couples TRBV25-1 to TRBJ2-7; possibly TRBD1 for D (5 bases). The CDR3 length is 15 residues. The V gene lost 2 bases and the J gene lost 4 bases, with 15 bases spanning the gap. Germline V gives CDR1 MGHDK, CDR2 SYGVNS. The DNA of the CDR3 is TGTGCCAGCAGTGAAGTAGGCCCAGGGTTTTACGAGCAGTACTTC. This translates into CASSEVGPGFYEQYF.

This sequence joins TRBV6-2 or TRBV6-3 and TRBJ1-2, with a possible D match to TRBD1 (6 bases). Germline V gives CDR1 MNHEY, CDR2 SVGEGT. The CDR3 is 12 residues long. Deletions cut 6 bases from V and 3 bases from J, with 8 bases between. Written as DNA, the CDR3 is TGTGCCAGCAGCCCAGGGGACTATGGCTACACCTTC. Its translation is CASSPGDYGYTF.

This chain connects TRBV7-3 to TRBJ1-1, with unresolved D. The V gene lost 5 bases and the J gene lost 2 bases, with 9 bases spanning the gap. CDR1 and CDR2 (germline): SGHTA, FQGTGA. The CDR3 is made up of 13 amino acids. CDR3 in DNA: TGTGCCAGCAGCCATGGGCCAAACACTGAAGCTTTCTTT. Protein product: CASSHGPNTEAFF.

The J gene is TRBJ1-2, the V gene TRBV30, with 8 nucleotides matching TRBD1. Per germline, CDR1 GTSNPN and CDR2 SVGIG (reference sequence). Germline trimming cut 4 bases from V and 2 bases from J; bases unmatched to any gene: 6. The length of the CDR3 is 14 residues. CDR3 sequence: CAWKPGQENYGYTF. The CDR3 region has the DNA TGTGCCTGGAAGCCGGGACAGGAAAACTATGGCTACACCTTC.

The V gene is TRBV7-2, the J gene TRBJ2-1, with 12 bases identical to TRBD2. The CDR3 consists of 17 residues. With 5 bases clipped from V and 2 bases from J, the junction kept 7 bases outside the gene matches. Germline loops: CDR1 SGHTA, CDR2 FQGNSA. The CDR3: CASSPVRTSGTYNEQFF. The CDR3 coding sequence is TGTGCCAGCAGCCCAGTGAGGACTAGCGGGACCTACAATGAGCAGTTCTTC.

The V call is TRBV7-8, the J call TRBJ2-1; D call uncertain. The CDR3 sequence is 15 residues long. V lost 1 base to trimming and J lost 0 bases, with 7 bases between them. Looked up from germline, CDR1 is SGHVS and CDR2 is FQNEAQ. The CDR3 here is CASSLGGASYNEQFF. The DNA for the CDR3 is TGTGCCAGCAGCTTAGGCGGAGCCTCCTACAATGAGCAGTTCTTC. The entire variable domain, with the rest obtained from reference TRBV7-8 and TRBJ2-1, is as follows: GAGVSQSPRYKVAKRGQDVALRCDPISGHVSLFWYQQALGQGPEFLTYFQNEAQLDKSGLPSDRFFAERPEGSVSTLKIQRTQQEDSAVYLCASSLGGASYNEQFFGPGTRLTVL.

V usage is TRBV19 and J usage is TRBJ2-1; no clear D. CDR1 and CDR2 (germline): LNHDA, SQIVND (reference sequence). This CDR3 has 12 residues. V lost 5 bases and J 7 bases, leaving 9 bases between the germline ends. CDR3 residues: CASSSFLNEQFF. CDR3 nucleotides: TGTGCCAGTAGTTCTTTTTTAAATGAGCAGTTCTTC.

For the CDR3, the DNA is TGTGCCAGCAGCCAATCTAGTAGCAATCAGCCCCAGCATTTT. This gives the protein CASSQSSSNQPQHF. The chain joins TRBV3-1 (or the pseudogene TRBV3-2) to TRBJ1-5; D unclear. Per germline, CDR1 LGHDT and CDR2 YNNKEL (reference sequence). V gave up 2 bases and J gave up 0 bases, with 5 bases separating them. This CDR3 region has 14 residues.

This chain uses TRBV4-2 with TRBJ1-1; D is unclear. V shed 3 bases and J shed 1 base, with 12 bases lying between them. Germline V CDR1 and CDR2: LGHNA, YNFKEQ. This CDR3 region has 15 residues. CDR3 in DNA: TGTGCCAGCAGCCAGGAACCTACGGGGAACACTGAAGCTTTCTTT. Translation gives CASSQEPTGNTEAFF.

The chain combines TRBV9 with TRBJ1-1; 8 bases map to TRBD1. The CDR3 sequence is 17 residues long. Looked up from germline, CDR1 is SGDLS and CDR2 is YYNGEE. Trimming took 4 bases from V and 3 from J; bases not matched to a gene: 14. CDR3: CASSPGQGNLWHTEAFF. The CDR3 nucleotides read TGTGCCAGCAGCCCCGGACAGGGAAATTTGTGGCACACTGAAGCTTTCTTT. Combining the CDR3 with reference TRBV9 and TRBJ1-1 gives the whole variable domain DSGVTQTPKHLITATGQRVTLRCSPRSGDLSVYWYQQSLDQGLQFLIQYYNGEERAKGNILERFSAQQFPDLHSELNLSSLELGDSALYFCASSPGQGNLWHTEAFFGQGTRLTVV.

The rearrangement links TRBV7-2 to TRBJ2-5; TRBD2 matches at 14 bases. The V and J ends lost 5 bases and 9 bases, in that order; junction bases with no gene match: 8. Germline CDR1 SGHTA, CDR2 FQGNSA. The CDR3 sequence is 15 residues long. CDR3: CASSPTSGGGGAQYF. Here the CDR3 DNA reads TGTGCCAGCAGCCCGACTAGCGGGGGGGGAGGAGCCCAGTACTTC.

The gene calls are TRBV27 and TRBJ1-5; 7 bases agree with TRBD1. There are 14 residues in the CDR3. V was pared by 4 bases and J by 6 bases, with 6 bases of the junction left unmatched. CDR1 MNHEY and CDR2 SMNVEV come from the germline V gene (reference sequence). The CDR3 nucleotides read TGTGCCAGCAGTTCCAGGGGGGACAGTCAGCCCCAGCATTTT. Translated: CASSSRGDSQPQHF.

V usage is TRBV4-3 and J usage is TRBJ1-4, with TRBD1 identical over 11 bases. CDR1 is LGHNA and CDR2 is YSLEER in the germline V gene. With 3 bases clipped from V and 7 bases from J, the junction kept 7 bases outside the gene matches. This CDR3 comprises 16 residues. The CDR3: CASSHTLGTGGEKLFF. As DNA, the CDR3 is TGCGCCAGCAGCCATACCCTGGGGACAGGGGGTGAAAAACTGTTTTTT.

The chain combines TRBV4-3 with TRBJ2-2; D might be TRBD2 (7 bases). The CDR3 is 18 residues long. Germline V lookup: CDR1 LGHNA, CDR2 YSLEER. V was cut by 0 bases and J by 5 bases, with 19 bases left in between. CDR3 in amino acids: CASSQDLMRGGWTGELFF. CDR3 DNA sequence: TGCGCCAGCAGCCAAGATCTTATGAGGGGGGGCTGGACCGGGGAGCTGTTTTTT.

V usage is TRBV12-1 and J usage is TRBJ2-7; TRBD2, the table's D call, lacks a check against the DNA. TRBV12-1 is noted as a pseudogene. CDR3 size: 14 residues. CDR3 sequence (DNA): TGTGCCAGCAGCTTTCGGACTAGGGGCTACGAGCAGTACTTC. The encoded protein is CASSFRTRGYEQYF.

The rearrangement joins TRBV2 to TRBJ2-1; D is undetermined. CDR3 length: 13 residues. V was pared by 7 bases and J by 6 bases, with 13 bases between. Germline V gene sequence: CDR1 SNHLY, CDR2 FYNNEI. Here the CDR3 reads CASNQNGGNEQFF. CDR3 DNA sequence: TGTGCCAGCAATCAGAACGGCGGCAATGAGCAGTTCTTC.

This sequence joins TRBV6-6 and TRBJ1-1; no firm D call. Germline CDR1 and CDR2: MNHNY and SVGAGI (reference sequence). V was pared by 7 bases and J by 3 bases, with 18 bases between. CDR3 length equals 15 residues. DNA of the CDR3: TGTGCCAGCACTGTAGCGGGGTGGTCGGACACTGAAGCTTTCTTT. It encodes CASTVAGWSDTEAFF.

In nucleotides, the CDR3 is TGTGCCAGCAGCCGCCTGACTAGCGGTGCCTGGAATGAGCAGTTCTTC. It yields the protein CASSRLTSGAWNEQFF. The chain recombines TRBV16 with TRBJ2-1; TRBD2 agrees at 9 bases. This CDR3 has 16 amino acids. CDR1 KGHSY and CDR2 FQNENV come from the germline V gene. J gave up 7 bases and V 4 bases, and 11 bases lay outside the gene matches.

This sequence joins TRBV7-2 and TRBJ1-6; D uncertain. V shed 5 bases and J shed 10 bases, with 18 bases lying between them. CDR3 length: 15 amino acids. Germline-derived CDR1 and CDR2 are SGHTA and FQGNSA. The CDR3 sequence is CASSRNQVRGSPLHF. For the CDR3, the DNA is TGTGCCAGCAGCAGAAACCAGGTTCGTGGGTCACCCCTCCACTTT.

This sequence joins TRBV7-2 and TRBJ1-1; 9 bases align to TRBD1. The CDR3 has 14 amino acids. CDR1 is SGHTA, CDR2 FQGNSA, per germline. V trimming: 5 bases; J trimming: 3 bases; junction bases outside the gene matches: 4. The CDR3 bases are TGTGCCAGCAGCGCGGGACAGGGTTACACTGAAGCTTTCTTT. It encodes CASSAGQGYTEAFF.

The V gene is TRBV30, the J gene TRBJ2-2, with 7 bases identical to TRBD2. Germline values: CDR1 GTSNPN, CDR2 SVGIG (reference sequence). CDR3 length: 15 amino acids. V lost 2 bases and J lost 3; bases outside the gene matches: 6. CDR3 DNA sequence: TGTGCCTGGAGTAGAGCGGGAAAGCACACCGGGGAGCTGTTTTTT. Protein: CAWSRAGKHTGELFF.

The chain has TRBV20-1 and TRBJ1-1; D is unresolved. The CDR3 length is 14 residues. CDR1 and CDR2 (germline): DFQATT, SNEGSKA (reference sequence). The V and J ends lost 3 bases and 2 bases respectively, with 13 bases between them. Written as DNA, the CDR3 is TGCAGTGCTAGTATCTCCGGGAGAAACACTGAAGCTTTCTTT. It codes for CSASISGRNTEAFF.